The 2 T cell receptor beta chains below all came from one sample that was sequenced in a study of vaccination and CD4 T cells after COVID-19. Treatment given: roughly 10-day PBMC culture with coronavirus spike peptide pools or control peptides (ViraFEST assay). The antigens for these receptors are not known. Oncomine TCR Beta short-read sequencing was applied to DNA from cultured CD4+ T cells. In TCRdb, the PCR reads were re-called with MiXCR into one record per CDR3 protein. Of around 20,000 distinct CDR3 sequences listed, nearly 55% are singletons. Sequencing was done on a sample of CD4+ T cells from blood, cultured in vitro. These TCRs come from a human donor who had recovered from COVID-19.

This clonotype was recorded a few times. The rearrangement links TRBV2 to TRBJ1-2; possible D gene TRBD1, 5 bases. CDR1 and CDR2 from the germline V gene are SNHLY and FYNNEI. Trimming left V 7 bases short and J 2 bases short, with 8 bases between. This CDR3 is 12 amino acids long. This chain's CDR3 is CASNSGNYGYTF. The CDR3 nucleotides are TGTGCCAGCAACTCAGGGAACTATGGCTACACCTTC.

The gene calls are TRBV5-1 and TRBJ2-2; 8 nucleotides agree with TRBD1. Germline lookup yields CDR1 SGHRS and CDR2 YFSETQ. V was pared by 4 bases and J by 4 bases, with 3 bases of the junction left unmatched. The CDR3 loop spans 14 amino acids. CDR3 sequence: CASSTGGTTGELFF. CDR3 bases: TGCGCCAGCAGCACAGGGGGGACCACCGGGGAGCTGTTTTTT.